Below are 14 T cell receptor beta chains sequenced from a single sample in a study of T cell changes during pregnancy in multiple sclerosis. The repertoire was sequenced with immunoSEQ multiplex PCR; TCRdb's copy has only in-frame clones and lacks some. The table includes more than 60,000 clones, over 75% detected once. This material consisted of peripheral blood, taken before pregnancy. These receptors were collected from a female donor with multiple sclerosis, enrolled in a pregnancy study.

J is TRBJ1-2 and V is TRBV19; D remains unclear. Germline loops: CDR1 LNHDA, CDR2 SQIVND (reference sequence). V was pared by 7 bases and J by 4 bases, with 19 bases between. The CDR3 totals 15 residues. As DNA, the CDR3 is TGTGCCAGTATCCCGAGGAAGGAGGGAGGCTATGGCTACACCTTC. Its protein is CASIPRKEGGYGYTF.

The gene calls are TRBV11-3 and TRBJ2-1; TRBD2 aligns across 8 bases. This CDR3 has 16 residues. The junction had 6 bases not matched to a gene; V was cut back by 1 base and J by 4 bases. Germline loops: CDR1 SGHNT, CDR2 YENEEA. CDR3 in amino acids: CASSLGFSGVYNEQFF. CDR3 nucleotides: TGTGCCAGCAGCTTAGGATTTAGCGGGGTATACAATGAGCAGTTCTTC.

The chain is built from TRBV10-3 and TRBJ1-3, with a tentative D call TRBD1 (6 bases). V was shortened by 0 bases and J by 2 bases, with 11 bases between the two germline ends. This CDR3 is 16 amino acids long. Germline CDR1 ENHRY, CDR2 SYGVKD. This chain's CDR3 is CAISESLGQTGNTIYF. In nucleotides, the CDR3 is TGTGCCATCAGTGAGTCGTTAGGACAGACTGGAAACACCATATATTTT.

This sequence joins TRBV7-9 and TRBJ2-5, with unresolved D. CDR1 is SEHNR, CDR2 FQNEAQ, per germline (reference sequence). This CDR3 region has 14 residues. The V end was cut by 1 base, the J end by 0 bases, with 6 bases between. CDR3 in DNA: TGTGCCAGCAGCTTAGGAGAGTACCAAGAGACCCAGTACTTC. Translation: CASSLGEYQETQYF.

This clone was seen just once. The chain joins TRBV7-2 to TRBJ1-1; 8 bases match TRBD1. The germline gives CDR1 SGHTA, CDR2 FQGNSA. The CDR3 has 14 amino acids. V shed 5 bases and J 4 bases; nucleotides not matched to a gene: 6. The CDR3 nucleotides are TGTGCCAGCAGCCCCAGGGGACAGGTCACTGAAGCTTTCTTT. Translation: CASSPRGQVTEAFF.

The V and J genes are TRBV2 and TRBJ2-7, with TRBD2 as a possible D gene (5 bases). Trimming took off 3 bases at V and 0 bases at J, with 12 bases between the two ends. The germline CDR1 and CDR2 sequences are SNHLY and FYNNEI. This CDR3 is built from 15 residues. The CDR3 DNA is TGTGCCAGCAGTGATCCCGGGATAAGCTCCTACGAGCAGTACTTC. This codes for CASSDPGISSYEQYF.

This rearrangement joins TRBV5-1 to TRBJ1-2; maybe TRBD1 (6 bases). With 4 bases removed from V and 4 bases from J, the gap between germline ends came to 26 bases. This CDR3 contains 18 residues. CDR1 and CDR2 (germline): SGHRS, YFSETQ. The CDR3 DNA reads as TGCGCCAGCAGCCCCAGGACTCCGGTACAGGGAACGCTCTATGGCTACACCTTC. Translating gives CASSPRTPVQGTLYGYTF.

This chain links TRBV5-1 with TRBJ2-3; 10 nucleotides agree with TRBD2. CDR3 length: 15 residues. In germline, CDR1 is SGHRS, CDR2 YFSETQ. V was pared by 1 base and J by 1 base, with 0 bases of the junction left unmatched. Here the CDR3 reads CASSLLAGGTDTQYF. The DNA for the CDR3 is TGCGCCAGCAGCTTGCTAGCGGGGGGCACAGATACGCAGTATTTT.

On this clone itself: At one boundary the junction diverges from the germline segment, which might be a read error. The chain links TRBV29-1 to TRBJ2-3; D is perhaps TRBD1 (5 bases). Per germline, CDR1 SQVTM and CDR2 ANQGSEA. The CDR3 is 14 amino acids. Here the CDR3 reads CSVKEWGSTDTQYF. CDR3 nucleotides: TGCAGCGTTAAAGAGTGGGGCAGCACAGATACGCAGTATTTT.

The chain combines TRBV5-4 with TRBJ2-7, with 10 bases aligning to TRBD2. This CDR3 is 16 amino acids long. V lost 3 bases to trimming and J lost 0 bases; unmatched junction nucleotides: 6. The germline V gene has CDR1 SGHNT and CDR2 YYREEE (reference sequence). CDR3 in amino acids: CASSWSGGVFSYEQYF. The CDR3 region has the DNA TGTGCCAGCAGCTGGAGCGGGGGGGTTTTCTCCTACGAGCAGTACTTC.

The DNA for the CDR3 is TGCGCCAGCAGCCAATGGGCGCACACAGGGCTCATGAACACTGAAGCTTTCTTT. Its translation is CASSQWAHTGLMNTEAFF. The V gene is TRBV4-3, the J gene TRBJ1-1; D may be TRBD1 (6 bases). From germline, CDR1 is LGHNA and CDR2 YSLEER. This CDR3 region has 18 residues. Trimming removed 2 bases at V and 0 bases at J, with 19 bases between.

The chain employs TRBV19 and TRBJ2-3; D uncertain. Looked up from germline, CDR1 is LNHDA and CDR2 is SQIVND (reference sequence). V was cut by 7 bases and J by 3 bases, with 14 bases left in between. The CDR3 is 14 amino acids. CDR3: CASTGEDGTDTQYF. DNA for the CDR3: TGTGCCAGTACAGGTGAAGATGGGACAGATACGCAGTATTTT.

The J gene is TRBJ1-6, the V gene TRBV19, with D maybe TRBD1 (6 bases). CDR3 length: 12 residues. Germline CDR1 is LNHDA and CDR2 is SQIVND (reference sequence). V dropped 8 bases and J dropped 10 bases, with 12 bases sitting between them. In DNA form, the CDR3 reads TGTGCCAGTCGTACAGGGCTGTCACCCCTCCACTTT. Residues: CASRTGLSPLHF.

CDR3 DNA: TGCGCCAGCAGCTTGGTAGACAACGAGCAGTACTTC. It encodes CASSLVDNEQYF. The chain carries TRBV5-1 and TRBJ2-7; D remains unclear. CDR1 is SGHRS, CDR2 YFSETQ, per germline. V was trimmed by 0 bases and J by 5 bases, leaving 6 bases between them. The CDR3 has 12 residues.